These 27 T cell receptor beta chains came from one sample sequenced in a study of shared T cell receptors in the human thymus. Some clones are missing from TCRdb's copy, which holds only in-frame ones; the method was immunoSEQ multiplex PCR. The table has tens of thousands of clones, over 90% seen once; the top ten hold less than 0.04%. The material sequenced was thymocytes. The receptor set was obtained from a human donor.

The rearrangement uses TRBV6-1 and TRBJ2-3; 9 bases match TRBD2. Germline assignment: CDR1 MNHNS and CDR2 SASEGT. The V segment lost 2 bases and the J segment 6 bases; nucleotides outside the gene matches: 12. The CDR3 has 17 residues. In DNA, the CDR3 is TGTGCCAGCAGTGAATGGCGGGGGGGGTACGTGAGTGATACGCAGTATTTT. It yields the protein CASSEWRGGYVSDTQYF.

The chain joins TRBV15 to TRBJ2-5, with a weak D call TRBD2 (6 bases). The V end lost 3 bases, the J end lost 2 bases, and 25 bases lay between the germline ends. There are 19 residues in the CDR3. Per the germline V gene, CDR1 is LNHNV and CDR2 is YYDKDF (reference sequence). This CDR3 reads CATSSDRRVGQGPQETQYF. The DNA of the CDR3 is TGTGCCACCAGCAGTGATAGGAGGGTGGGGCAGGGCCCTCAAGAGACCCAGTACTTC.

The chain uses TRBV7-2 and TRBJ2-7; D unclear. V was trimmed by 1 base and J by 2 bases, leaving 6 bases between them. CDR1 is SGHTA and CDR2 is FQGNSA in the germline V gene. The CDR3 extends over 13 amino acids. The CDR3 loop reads CASSLGVAYEQYF. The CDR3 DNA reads TGTGCCAGCAGCTTAGGGGTGGCCTACGAGCAGTACTTC.

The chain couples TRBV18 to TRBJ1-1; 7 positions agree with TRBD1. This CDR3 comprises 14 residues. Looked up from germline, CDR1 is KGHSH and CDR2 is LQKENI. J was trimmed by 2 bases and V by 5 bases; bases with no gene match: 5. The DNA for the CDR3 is TGTGCCAGCTCAATCGGACAGGACAACACTGAAGCTTTCTTT. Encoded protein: CASSIGQDNTEAFF. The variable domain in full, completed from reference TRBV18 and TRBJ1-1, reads NAGVMQNPRHLVRRRGQEARLRCSPMKGHSHVYWYRQLPEEGLKFMVYLQKENIIDESGMPKERFSAEFPKEGPSILRIQQVVRGDSAAYFCASSIGQDNTEAFFGQGTRLTVV.

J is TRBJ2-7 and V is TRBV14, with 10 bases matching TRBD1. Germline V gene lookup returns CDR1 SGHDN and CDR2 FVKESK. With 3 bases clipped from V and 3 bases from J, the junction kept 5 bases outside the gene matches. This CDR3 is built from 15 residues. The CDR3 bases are TGTGCCAGCAGCCAGGAACGGGACAGGGGCTACGAGCAGTACTTC. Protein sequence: CASSQERDRGYEQYF.

The CDR3, as DNA: TGTGCCAGCAGCCCACGGGACAGGGATGGCGAGCAGTACTTC. Residues: CASSPRDRDGEQYF. The chain joins TRBV9 to TRBJ2-7; 9 bases align to TRBD1. Trimming at V came to 4 bases and at J to 6 bases, leaving 8 bases not matched to a gene. The CDR3 spans 14 residues. CDR1 is SGDLS, CDR2 YYNGEE, per germline.

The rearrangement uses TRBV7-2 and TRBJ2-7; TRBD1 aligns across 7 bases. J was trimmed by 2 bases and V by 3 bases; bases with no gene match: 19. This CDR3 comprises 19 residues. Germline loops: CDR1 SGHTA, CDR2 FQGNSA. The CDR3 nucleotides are TGTGCCAGCAGCTTCTTTACCCGAGGGGGCGGCGGTTGCACCTACGAGCAGTACTTC. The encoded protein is CASSFFTRGGGGCTYEQYF.

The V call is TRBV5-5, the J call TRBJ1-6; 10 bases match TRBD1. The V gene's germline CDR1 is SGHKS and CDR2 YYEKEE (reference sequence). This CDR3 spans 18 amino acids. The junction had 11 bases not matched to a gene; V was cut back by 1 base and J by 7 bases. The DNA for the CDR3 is TGTGCCAGCAGCTTGAGGGACAGGGGAATTTGCGAGAATTCACCCCTCCACTTT. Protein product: CASSLRDRGICENSPLHF.

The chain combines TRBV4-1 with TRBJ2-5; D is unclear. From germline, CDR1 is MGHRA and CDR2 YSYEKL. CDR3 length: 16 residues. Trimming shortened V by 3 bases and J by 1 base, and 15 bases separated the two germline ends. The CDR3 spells CASSHTVTNIQETQYF. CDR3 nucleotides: TGCGCCAGCAGCCACACGGTTACGAATATCCAAGAGACCCAGTACTTC.

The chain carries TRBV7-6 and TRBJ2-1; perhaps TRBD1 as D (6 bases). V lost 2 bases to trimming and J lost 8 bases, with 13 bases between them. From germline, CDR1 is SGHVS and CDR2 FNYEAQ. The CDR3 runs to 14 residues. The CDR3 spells CASSLFQGPDEQFF. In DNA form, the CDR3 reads TGTGCCAGCAGCTTATTTCAGGGGCCGGATGAGCAGTTCTTC.

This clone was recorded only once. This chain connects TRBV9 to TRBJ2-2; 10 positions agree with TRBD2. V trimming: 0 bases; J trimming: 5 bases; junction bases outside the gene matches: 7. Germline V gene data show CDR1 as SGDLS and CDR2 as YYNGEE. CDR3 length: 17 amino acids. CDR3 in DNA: TGTGCCAGCAGCGTAGGTTTAGCGGGGGGTGTTACCGGGGAGCTGTTTTTT. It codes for CASSVGLAGGVTGELFF.

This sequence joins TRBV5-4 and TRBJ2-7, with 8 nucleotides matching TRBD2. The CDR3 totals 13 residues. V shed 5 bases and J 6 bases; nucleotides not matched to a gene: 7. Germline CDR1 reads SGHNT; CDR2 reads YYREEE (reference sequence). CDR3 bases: TGTGCCAGCAGTACCGGGACTAGTAGCGAGCAGTACTTC. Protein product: CASSTGTSSEQYF.

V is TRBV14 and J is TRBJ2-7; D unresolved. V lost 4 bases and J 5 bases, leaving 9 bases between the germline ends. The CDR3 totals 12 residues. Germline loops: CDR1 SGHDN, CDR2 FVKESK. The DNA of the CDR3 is TGTGCCAGCAGCCTATCTTTTAACGAGCAGTACTTC. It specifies CASSLSFNEQYF.

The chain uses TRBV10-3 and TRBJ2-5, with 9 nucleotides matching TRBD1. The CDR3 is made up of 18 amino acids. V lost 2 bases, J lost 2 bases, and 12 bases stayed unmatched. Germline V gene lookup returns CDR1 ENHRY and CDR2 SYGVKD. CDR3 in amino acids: CAISEEGTGKGEQETQYF. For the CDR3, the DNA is TGTGCCATCAGTGAGGAGGGGACAGGGAAGGGAGAACAAGAGACCCAGTACTTC.

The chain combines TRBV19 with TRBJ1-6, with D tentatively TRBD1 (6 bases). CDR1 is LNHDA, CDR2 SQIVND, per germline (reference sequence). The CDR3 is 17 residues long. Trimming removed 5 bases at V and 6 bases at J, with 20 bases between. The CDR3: CASSAPTGTTPNSPLHF. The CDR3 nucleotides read TGTGCCAGTAGTGCCCCAACTGGGACAACACCTAATTCACCCCTCCACTTT.

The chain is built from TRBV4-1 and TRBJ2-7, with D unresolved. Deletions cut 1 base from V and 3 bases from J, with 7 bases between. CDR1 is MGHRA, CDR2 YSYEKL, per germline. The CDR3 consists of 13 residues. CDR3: CASSQGRLYEQYF. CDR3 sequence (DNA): TGCGCCAGCAGCCAAGGACGGCTCTACGAGCAGTACTTC.

CDR3 region: CASVAERGRSYNEQFF. CDR3 in DNA: TGTGCCAGCGTGGCCGAGCGGGGACGATCCTACAATGAGCAGTTCTTC. The chain employs TRBV2 and TRBJ2-1; TRBD2 agrees at 7 bases. CDR1 SNHLY and CDR2 FYNNEI come from the germline V gene. This CDR3 region has 16 residues. With 8 bases clipped from V and 1 base from J, the junction kept 11 bases outside the gene matches.

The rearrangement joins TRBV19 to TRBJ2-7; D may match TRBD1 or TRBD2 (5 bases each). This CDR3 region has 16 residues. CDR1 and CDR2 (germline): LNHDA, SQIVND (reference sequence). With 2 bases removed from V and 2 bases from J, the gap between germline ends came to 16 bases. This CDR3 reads CASSIMGRSFPYEQYF. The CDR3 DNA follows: TGTGCCAGTAGTATAATGGGACGTTCGTTCCCCTACGAGCAGTACTTC. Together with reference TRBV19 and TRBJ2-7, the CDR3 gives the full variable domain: DGGITQSPKYLFRKEGQNVTLSCEQNLNHDAMYWYRQDPGQGLRLIYYSQIVNDFQKGDIAEGYSVSREKKESFPLTVTSAQKNPTAFYLCASSIMGRSFPYEQYFGPGTRLTVT.

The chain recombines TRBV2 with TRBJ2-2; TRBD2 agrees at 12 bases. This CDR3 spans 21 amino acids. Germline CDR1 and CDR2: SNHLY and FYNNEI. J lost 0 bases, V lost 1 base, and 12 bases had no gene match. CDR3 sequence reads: CASSEEDLPLAGGTNTGELFF. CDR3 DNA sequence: TGTGCCAGCAGTGAAGAGGATTTACCGCTAGCGGGGGGGACGAACACCGGGGAGCTGTTTTTT.

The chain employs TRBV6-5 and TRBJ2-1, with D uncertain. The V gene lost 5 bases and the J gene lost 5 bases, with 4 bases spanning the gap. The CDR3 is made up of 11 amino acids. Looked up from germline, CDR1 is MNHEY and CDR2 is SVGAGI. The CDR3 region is CASSGDNEQFF. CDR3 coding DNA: TGTGCCAGCAGTGGGGACAATGAGCAGTTCTTC.

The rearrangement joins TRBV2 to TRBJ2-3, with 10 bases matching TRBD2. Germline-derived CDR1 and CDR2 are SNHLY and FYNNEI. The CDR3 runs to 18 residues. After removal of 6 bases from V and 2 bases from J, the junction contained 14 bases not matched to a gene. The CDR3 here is CASSEILLAGMLTDTQYF. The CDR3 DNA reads TGTGCCAGCAGCGAAATCTTACTAGCGGGGATGCTCACAGATACGCAGTATTTT.

CDR3 DNA sequence: TGTGCCAGCTCTTTGGGGACAGGGGTTAACTATGGCTACACCTTC. Translating it yields CASSLGTGVNYGYTF. This chain connects TRBV6-5 to TRBJ1-2; 10 nucleotides match TRBD1. Germline CDR1 reads MNHEY; CDR2 reads SVGAGI. V lost 8 bases to trimming and J lost 1 base; unmatched junction nucleotides: 7. The CDR3 sequence is 15 residues long.

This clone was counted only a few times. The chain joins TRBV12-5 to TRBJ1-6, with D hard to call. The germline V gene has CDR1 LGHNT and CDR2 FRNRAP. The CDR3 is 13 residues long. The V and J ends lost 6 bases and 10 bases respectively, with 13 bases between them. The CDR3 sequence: CASGPPGASPLHF. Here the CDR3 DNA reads TGTGCTAGTGGCCCGCCGGGAGCGTCACCCCTCCACTTT.

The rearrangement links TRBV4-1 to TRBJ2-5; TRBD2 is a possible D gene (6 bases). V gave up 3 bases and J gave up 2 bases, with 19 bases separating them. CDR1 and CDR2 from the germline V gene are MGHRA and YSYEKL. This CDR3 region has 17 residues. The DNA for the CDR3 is TGCGCCAGCAGCCAGGGGAGACCTAGCGTTCCACAAGAGACCCAGTACTTC. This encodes CASSQGRPSVPQETQYF.

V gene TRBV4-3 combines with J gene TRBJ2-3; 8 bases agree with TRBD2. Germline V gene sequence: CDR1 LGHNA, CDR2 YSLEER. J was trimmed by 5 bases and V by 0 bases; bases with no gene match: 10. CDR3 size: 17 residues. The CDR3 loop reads CASSQEYYGGAKDTQYF. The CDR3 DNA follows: TGCGCCAGCAGCCAAGAATATTACGGGGGGGCAAAAGATACGCAGTATTTT.

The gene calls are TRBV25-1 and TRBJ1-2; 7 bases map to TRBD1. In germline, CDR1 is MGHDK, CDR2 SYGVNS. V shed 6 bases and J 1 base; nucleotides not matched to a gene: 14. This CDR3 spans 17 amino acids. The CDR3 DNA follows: TGTGCCAGCAGACCCGGGACAGCCTTCACCAATAACTATGGCTACACCTTC. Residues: CASRPGTAFTNNYGYTF.

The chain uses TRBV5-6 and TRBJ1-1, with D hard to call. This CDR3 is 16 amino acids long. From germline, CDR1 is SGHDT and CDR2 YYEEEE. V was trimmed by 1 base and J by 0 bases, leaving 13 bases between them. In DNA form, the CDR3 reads TGTGCCAGCAGCTTGACCGGCGGACTCCTGAACACTGAAGCTTTCTTT. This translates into CASSLTGGLLNTEAFF.